This note documents a single TCR beta chain sequence. Just one base apart from a much larger clone, this may be a read error. Germline CDR1 is SEHNR and CDR2 is FQNEAQ (reference sequence). CDR3 size: 12 residues. TCRdb re-derived calls from the 5' RACE reads in MiXCR, one entry per CDR3 protein. In the table there are about 140,000 distinct CDR3 sequences, around 4.4% of which are singletons. This entry comes from a study of human T cells and chemical hapten exposure. Researchers extracted total RNA from unfractionated whole blood. The TCR originated in a female donor in good health. The chain uses TRBV7-9 and TRBJ1-1; D might be TRBD1 (6 bases). CDR3 sequence: CASSRTGNEALF. The CDR3 nucleotides read TGTGCCAGCAGCCGCACAGGGAATGAAGCTTTATTT.